Below are 23 T cell receptor beta chains sequenced from a single sample in a study of blood T cell repertoires in COVID-19. Profiling relied on immunoSEQ multiplex PCR, and the TCRdb table lists in-frame clones only, not all of them. The repertoire consists of a few hundred thousand clones, with 87% occurring once and the leading ten covering under 6%. The sample consisted of PBMCs or T cells enriched from blood (not recorded which). The receptors here all came from a woman aged 30 to 39 who had recovered from COVID-19.

The chain is built from TRBV6-1 and TRBJ2-3; 8 bases line up with TRBD2. The trim removed 1 base at V and 6 bases at J, leaving 9 bases unmatched. The CDR3 spans 16 residues. Germline-derived CDR1 and CDR2 are MNHNS and SASEGT. The CDR3 DNA sequence: TGTGCCAGCAGTGAAGTAGTAGCGGGGCCGCAGGATACGCAGTATTTT. Translated: CASSEVVAGPQDTQYF.

The chain carries TRBV30 and TRBJ1-3, with 7 bases matching TRBD1. Trimming removed 3 bases from V and 3 bases from J; junction bases left unmatched: 8. The CDR3 is 15 amino acids. The germline gives CDR1 GTSNPN, CDR2 SVGIG (reference sequence). Here the CDR3 DNA reads TGTGCCTGGAGGGAAACAGGGGCAAATGGAAACACCATATATTTT. Translating gives CAWRETGANGNTIYF.

This clone occurred once. CDR3 region: CASSVGSSLYTF. The CDR3 DNA reads as TGTGCCAGCAGCGTAGGATCGAGCCTCTACACCTTC. The chain carries TRBV9 and TRBJ1-2; D is unclear. The CDR3 runs 12 residues. Germline CDR1 reads SGDLS; CDR2 reads YYNGEE. The V and J ends lost 0 bases and 10 bases respectively, with 10 bases between them.

This clone has a handful of counts. The rearrangement links TRBV25-1 to TRBJ1-4; 10 nucleotides align to TRBD1. Germline CDR1 reads MGHDK; CDR2 reads SYGVNS. The CDR3 has 14 residues. Trimming removed 4 bases from V and 11 bases from J; junction bases left unmatched: 7. This chain's CDR3 is CASSGPGTGEKLFF. The CDR3 region has the DNA TGTGCCAGCAGTGGACCCGGGACAGGGGAGAAACTGTTTTTT.

This clone has a single count. The rearrangement joins TRBV19 to TRBJ1-5; the match to TRBD1 covers 7 bases. CDR3 size: 16 residues. V lost 11 bases, J lost 4 bases, and 17 bases stayed unmatched. The germline V gene encodes CDR1 LNHDA and CDR2 SQIVND (reference sequence). In DNA, the CDR3 is TGTGCCTCGAGGCGGGACAGTGGGGTGTTGAATCAGCCCCAGCATTTT. This translates into CASRRDSGVLNQPQHF. Using reference TRBV19 and TRBJ1-5 for the parts outside the CDR3, the full variable domain is DGGITQSPKYLFRKEGQNVTLSCEQNLNHDAMYWYRQDPGQGLRLIYYSQIVNDFQKGDIAEGYSVSREKKESFPLTVTSAQKNPTAFYLCASRRDSGVLNQPQHFGDGTRLSIL.

The chain recombines TRBV15 with TRBJ2-3; tentatively, D is TRBD1 or TRBD2 (6 bases each). The CDR3 is made up of 13 amino acids. Germline lookup yields CDR1 LNHNV and CDR2 YYDKDF (reference sequence). The germline V and J ends were trimmed by 5 bases and 8 bases, with 14 bases remaining between them. The CDR3 sequence: CATSGGDTVTQYF. The CDR3 nucleotides are TGTGCCACCAGCGGAGGGGACACCGTTACGCAGTATTTT.

V gene TRBV19 combines with J gene TRBJ2-5; TRBD1 matches at 9 bases. CDR1 and CDR2 from the germline V gene are LNHDA and SQIVND (reference sequence). CDR3 length: 14 amino acids. Unmatched junction bases numbered 6, after V lost 6 bases and J lost 4 bases. For the CDR3, the DNA is TGTGCCAGTAGACCACGGGACAGGGTAGAGACCCAGTACTTC. The encoded protein is CASRPRDRVETQYF.

Concerning this clone: This sample also contains other DNA sequences that code for the same CDR3. The J gene is TRBJ2-7, the V gene TRBV28; 8 bases fit TRBD2. CDR3 length: 14 amino acids. J gave up 1 base and V 6 bases, and 5 bases lay outside the gene matches. Germline V gene sequence: CDR1 MDHEN, CDR2 SYDVKM. CDR3 bases: TGTGCCAGCAGCCCAAGCGGGGGTTCCTACGAGCAGTACTTC. Residues: CASSPSGGSYEQYF. Together with reference TRBV28 and TRBJ2-7, the CDR3 gives the full variable domain: DVKVTQSSRYLVKRTGEKVFLECVQDMDHENMFWYRQDPGLGLRLIYFSYDVKMKEKGDIPEGYSVSREKKERFSLILESASTNQTSMYLCASSPSGGSYEQYFGPGTRLTVT.

CDR3 nucleotides: TGTGCCAGCAGCTTAGATCTTAAGGGGGCCGGCTATGGCTACACCTTC. Translation: CASSLDLKGAGYGYTF. The chain carries TRBV11-2 and TRBJ1-2; 7 nucleotides match TRBD1. Germline lookup yields CDR1 SGHAT and CDR2 FQNNGV. The length of the CDR3 is 16 residues. Losses at the gene ends were 0 bases for V and 4 bases for J; bases not matched to a gene: 8. The whole variable domain, remainder taken from reference TRBV11-2 and TRBJ1-2, is EAGVAQSPRYKIIEKRQSVAFWCNPISGHATLYWYQQILGQGPKLLIQFQNNGVVDDSQLPKDRFSAERLKGVDSTLKIQPAKLEDSAVYLCASSLDLKGAGYGYTFGSGTRLTVV.

The chain uses TRBV9 and TRBJ1-6; 8 bases line up with TRBD1. With 3 bases clipped from V and 6 bases from J, the junction kept 5 bases outside the gene matches. CDR1 and CDR2 from the germline V gene are SGDLS and YYNGEE. The CDR3 is made up of 15 amino acids. CDR3 region: CASSDGQGRNSPLHF. Here the CDR3 DNA reads TGTGCCAGCAGCGACGGACAGGGACGTAATTCACCCCTCCACTTT.

The J gene is TRBJ1-1, the V gene TRBV29-1, with D perhaps TRBD1 (6 bases). Per the germline V gene, CDR1 is SQVTM and CDR2 is ANQGSEA. V lost 0 bases, J lost 5 bases, and 19 bases lay in between. CDR3 size: 16 residues. The CDR3 reads CSVEDRVQGVRTEAFF. The DNA of the CDR3 is TGCAGCGTTGAAGATCGGGTACAGGGTGTTAGAACTGAAGCTTTCTTT.

About this clone: Distinct nucleotide sequences in the sample also encode this CDR3. V usage is TRBV5-1 and J usage is TRBJ2-1; D perhaps matches TRBD2 (6 bases). Germline CDR1 and CDR2: SGHRS and YFSETQ. CDR3 length: 15 residues. Trimming removed 0 bases at V and 4 bases at J, with 11 bases between. CDR3 sequence (DNA): TGCGCCAGCAGCTTGGCCGGGGGAGCTTACAATGAGCAGTTCTTC. This codes for CASSLAGGAYNEQFF.

The rearrangement uses TRBV27 and TRBJ2-3, with D possibly being TRBD1 (6 bases). CDR1 MNHEY and CDR2 SMNVEV come from the germline V gene (reference sequence). V was clipped by 2 bases and J by 2 bases, with 11 bases between them. The CDR3 is made up of 15 amino acids. The CDR3 sequence is CASSLARGTTDTQYF. For the CDR3, the DNA is TGTGCCAGCAGTTTAGCGAGGGGGACCACAGATACGCAGTATTTT.

The chain employs TRBV5-1 and TRBJ1-1; D is uncertain. Germline CDR1 reads SGHRS; CDR2 reads YFSETQ. V was cut by 5 bases and J by 0 bases, with 11 bases left in between. The CDR3 runs 14 residues. Here the CDR3 DNA reads TGCGCCAGCAGAGGAGATGCCCTGAACACTGAAGCTTTCTTT. This translates into CASRGDALNTEAFF.

V usage is TRBV2 and J usage is TRBJ2-3; D might be TRBD1 (5 bases). Trimming removed 4 bases from V and 4 bases from J, with 6 bases in between. The germline V gene has CDR1 SNHLY and CDR2 FYNNEI. CDR3 length: 12 amino acids. CDR3 DNA sequence: TGTGCCAGCAGTGGGGGCCCAGATACGCAGTATTTT. This encodes CASSGGPDTQYF.

The rearrangement links TRBV27 to TRBJ1-6; the D gene is possibly TRBD1 (5 bases). This CDR3 contains 14 residues. Germline lookup yields CDR1 MNHEY and CDR2 SMNVEV (reference sequence). Deletions cut 3 bases from V and 12 bases from J, with 15 bases between. DNA of the CDR3: TGTGCCAGCAGTTTCAGGGCAGGGTATCGACCCCTCCACTTT. Amino acids: CASSFRAGYRPLHF.

The chain recombines TRBV30 with TRBJ1-1; maybe TRBD1 (6 bases). Germline CDR1 GTSNPN, CDR2 SVGIG (reference sequence). The V and J ends lost 0 bases and 6 bases respectively, with 11 bases between them. This CDR3 has 13 amino acids. CDR3 sequence: CAWSVQGDAEAFF. CDR3 nucleotide sequence: TGTGCCTGGAGTGTACAGGGAGATGCTGAAGCTTTCTTT.

The J gene is TRBJ1-2, the V gene TRBV2, with no clear D. This CDR3 spans 12 amino acids. The V and J ends lost 5 bases and 11 bases respectively, with 15 bases between them. Germline V CDR1 and CDR2: SNHLY, FYNNEI. CDR3 amino acids: CASSPREGRYTF. The CDR3 nucleotides are TGTGCCAGCAGTCCCCGGGAAGGGCGGTACACCTTC.

J is TRBJ2-7 and V is TRBV9, with 7 positions matching TRBD2. V shed 3 bases, J shed 4 bases, and the junction held 4 bases outside the gene matches. CDR3 length: 13 amino acids. Germline V gives CDR1 SGDLS, CDR2 YYNGEE. CDR3 amino acids: CASSAAGRYEQYF. CDR3 DNA sequence: TGTGCCAGCAGCGCCGCCGGGAGGTACGAGCAGTACTTC. The complete variable domain, with remaining parts taken from reference TRBV9 and TRBJ2-7, reads DSGVTQTPKHLITATGQRVTLRCSPRSGDLSVYWYQQSLDQGLQFLIQYYNGEERAKGNILERFSAQQFPDLHSELNLSSLELGDSALYFCASSAAGRYEQYFGPGTRLTVT.

The chain carries TRBV2 and TRBJ1-3; unclear D gene. CDR1 and CDR2 (germline): SNHLY, FYNNEI. The CDR3 runs to 12 residues. The V and J ends lost 5 bases and 8 bases respectively, with 10 bases between them. In DNA, the CDR3 is TGTGCCAGCAGTCGACGCGGGGACACCATATATTTT. This translates into CASSRRGDTIYF.

This clone occurred once. CDR3 residues: CASSYAGVTGELFF. In DNA form, the CDR3 reads TGTGCCAGCAGTTACGCCGGTGTGACCGGGGAGCTGTTTTTT. This sequence joins TRBV6-5 and TRBJ2-2; no clear D gene. The CDR3 sequence is 14 residues long. Per germline, CDR1 MNHEY and CDR2 SVGAGI. The V end lost 2 bases, the J end lost 5 bases, and 9 bases lay between the germline ends.

V gene TRBV10-3 combines with J gene TRBJ2-7; 7 bases align to TRBD1. The germline V gene has CDR1 ENHRY and CDR2 SYGVKD. This CDR3 region has 15 residues. The J segment lost 2 bases and the V segment lost 2 bases, leaving 6 bases of the junction unmatched. CDR3 DNA sequence: TGTGCCATCAGTGAGGCACCGGGACAGCCCTACGAGCAGTACTTC. This encodes CAISEAPGQPYEQYF.

The V gene is TRBV5-4, the J gene TRBJ2-2; TRBD2 might be the D (5 bases). V dropped 0 bases and J dropped 0 bases, with 9 bases sitting between them. This CDR3 has 16 amino acids. The germline V gene has CDR1 SGHNT and CDR2 YYREEE (reference sequence). This CDR3 is CASSLGRVTNTGELFF. The CDR3 region has the DNA TGTGCCAGCAGCTTGGGGCGGGTGACGAACACCGGGGAGCTGTTTTTT.